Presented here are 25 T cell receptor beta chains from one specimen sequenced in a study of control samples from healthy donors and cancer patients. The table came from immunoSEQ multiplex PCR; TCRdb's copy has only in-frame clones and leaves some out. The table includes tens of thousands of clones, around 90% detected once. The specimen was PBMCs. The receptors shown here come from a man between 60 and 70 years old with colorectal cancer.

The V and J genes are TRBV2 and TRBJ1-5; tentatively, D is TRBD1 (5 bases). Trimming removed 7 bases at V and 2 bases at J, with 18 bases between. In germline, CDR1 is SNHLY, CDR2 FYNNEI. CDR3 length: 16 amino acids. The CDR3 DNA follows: TGTGCCAGCACTGGGGGGTTGGGAGTGGGCAATCAGCCCCAGCATTTT. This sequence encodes CASTGGLGVGNQPQHF. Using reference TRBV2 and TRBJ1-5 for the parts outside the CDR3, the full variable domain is EPEVTQTPSHQVTQMGQEVILRCVPISNHLYFYWYRQILGQKVEFLVSFYNNEISEKSEIFDDQFSVERPDGSNFTLKIRSTKLEDSAMYFCASTGGLGVGNQPQHFGDGTRLSIL.

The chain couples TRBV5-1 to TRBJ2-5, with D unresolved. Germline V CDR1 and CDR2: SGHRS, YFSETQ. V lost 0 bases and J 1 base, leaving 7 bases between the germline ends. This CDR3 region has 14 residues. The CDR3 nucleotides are TGCGCCAGCAGCTTGGAGAACAGCCAAGAGACCCAGTACTTC. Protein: CASSLENSQETQYF.

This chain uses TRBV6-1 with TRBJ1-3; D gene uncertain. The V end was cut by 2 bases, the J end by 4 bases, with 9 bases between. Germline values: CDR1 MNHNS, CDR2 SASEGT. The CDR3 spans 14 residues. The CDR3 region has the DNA TGTGCCAGCAGTGAAAGAGGGCTCGGAAACACCATATATTTT. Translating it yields CASSERGLGNTIYF.

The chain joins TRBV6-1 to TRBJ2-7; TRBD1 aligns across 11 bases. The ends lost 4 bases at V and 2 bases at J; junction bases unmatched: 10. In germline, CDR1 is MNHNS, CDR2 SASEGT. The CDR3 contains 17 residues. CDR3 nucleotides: TGTGCCAGCAGTGCCTCCTGGCCGGGACAGGGGGCCTACGAGCAGTACTTC. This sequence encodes CASSASWPGQGAYEQYF.

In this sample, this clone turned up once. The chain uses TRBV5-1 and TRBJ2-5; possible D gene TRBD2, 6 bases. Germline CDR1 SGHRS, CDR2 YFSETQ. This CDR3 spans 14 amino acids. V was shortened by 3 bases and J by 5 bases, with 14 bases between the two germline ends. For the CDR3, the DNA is TGCGCCAGCAGCTCTGTATTGGGGAGGGAGACCCAGTACTTC. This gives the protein CASSSVLGRETQYF.

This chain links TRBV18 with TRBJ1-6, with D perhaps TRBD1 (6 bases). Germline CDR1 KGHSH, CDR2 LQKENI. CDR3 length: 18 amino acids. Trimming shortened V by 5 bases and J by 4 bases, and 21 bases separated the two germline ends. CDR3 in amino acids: CASSSTPIGQFYNSPLHF. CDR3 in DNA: TGTGCCAGCTCATCGACCCCAATCGGACAGTTTTATAATTCACCCCTCCACTTT.

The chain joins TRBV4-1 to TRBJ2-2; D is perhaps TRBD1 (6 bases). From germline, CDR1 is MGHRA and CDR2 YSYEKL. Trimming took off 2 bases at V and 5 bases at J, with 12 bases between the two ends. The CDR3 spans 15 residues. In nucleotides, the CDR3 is TGCGCCAGCAGCCAATTTTTCCAGGGGACCGGGGAGCTGTTTTTT. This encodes CASSQFFQGTGELFF.

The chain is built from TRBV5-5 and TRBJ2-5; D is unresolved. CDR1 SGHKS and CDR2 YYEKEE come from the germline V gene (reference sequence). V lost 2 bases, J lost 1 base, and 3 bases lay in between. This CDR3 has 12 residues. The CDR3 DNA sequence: TGTGCCAGCAGCTTAGCCCAAGAGACCCAGTACTTC. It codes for CASSLAQETQYF.

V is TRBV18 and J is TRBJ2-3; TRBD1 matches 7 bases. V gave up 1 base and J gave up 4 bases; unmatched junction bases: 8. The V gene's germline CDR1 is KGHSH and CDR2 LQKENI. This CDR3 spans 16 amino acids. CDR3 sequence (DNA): TGTGCCAGCTCACCACGGAAGGGGGCTGGATCAGATACGCAGTATTTT. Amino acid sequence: CASSPRKGAGSDTQYF.

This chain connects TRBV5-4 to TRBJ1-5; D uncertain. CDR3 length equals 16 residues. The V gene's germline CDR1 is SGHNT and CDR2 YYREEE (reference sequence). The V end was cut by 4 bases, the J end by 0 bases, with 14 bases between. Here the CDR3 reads CASSPDGSSSNQPQHF. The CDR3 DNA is TGTGCCAGCAGCCCGGACGGATCCTCTAGCAATCAGCCCCAGCATTTT. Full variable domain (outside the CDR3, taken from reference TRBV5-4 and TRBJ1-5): ETGVTQSPTHLIKTRGQQVTLRCSSQSGHNTVSWYQQALGQGPQFIFQYYREEENGRGNFPPRFSGLQFPNYSSELNVNALELDDSALYLCASSPDGSSSNQPQHFGDGTRLSIL.

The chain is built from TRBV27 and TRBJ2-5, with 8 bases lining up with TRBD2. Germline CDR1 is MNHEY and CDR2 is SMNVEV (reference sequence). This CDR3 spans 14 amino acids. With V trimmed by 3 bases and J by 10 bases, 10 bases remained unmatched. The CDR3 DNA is TGTGCCAGCAGTTTTCAAGCGGGGGTTGGGTTCCAGTACTTC. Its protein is CASSFQAGVGFQYF.

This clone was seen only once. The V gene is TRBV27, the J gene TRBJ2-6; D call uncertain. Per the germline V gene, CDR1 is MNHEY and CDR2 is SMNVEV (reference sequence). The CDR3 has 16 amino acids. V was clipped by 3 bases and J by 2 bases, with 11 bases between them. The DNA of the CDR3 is TGTGCCAGCAGTTTCCAGGCGGCAACTGGGGCCAACGTCCTGACTTTC. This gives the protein CASSFQAATGANVLTF.

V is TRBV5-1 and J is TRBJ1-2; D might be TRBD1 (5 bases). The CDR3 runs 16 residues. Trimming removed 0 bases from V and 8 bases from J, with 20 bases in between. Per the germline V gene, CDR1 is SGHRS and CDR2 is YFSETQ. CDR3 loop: CASSLASGPTGGGYTF. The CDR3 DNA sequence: TGCGCCAGCAGCTTGGCCTCGGGACCAACGGGAGGAGGCTACACCTTC.

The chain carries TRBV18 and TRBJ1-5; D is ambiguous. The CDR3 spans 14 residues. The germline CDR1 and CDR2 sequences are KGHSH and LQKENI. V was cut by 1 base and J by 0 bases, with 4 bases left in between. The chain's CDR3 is CASSPQGSNQPQHF. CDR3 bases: TGTGCCAGCTCACCACAGGGTAGCAATCAGCCCCAGCATTTT.

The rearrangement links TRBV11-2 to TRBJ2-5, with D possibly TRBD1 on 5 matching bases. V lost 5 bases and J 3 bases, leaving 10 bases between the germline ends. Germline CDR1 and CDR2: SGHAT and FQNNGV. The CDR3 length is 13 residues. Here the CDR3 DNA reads TGTGCCAGCAGCGGTGACAGAAAAGAGACCCAGTACTTC. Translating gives CASSGDRKETQYF.

CDR3 coding DNA: TGTGCCAGCAGCCAAGTTTCTATGGGGGCTATGGGGTATGGTGAGCAGTTCTTC. Translating gives CASSQVSMGAMGYGEQFF. The V and J genes are TRBV3-1 (or the pseudogene TRBV3-2) and TRBJ2-1; weak D call: TRBD1 (6 bases). The CDR3 sequence is 18 residues long. The V gene lost 1 base and the J gene lost 9 bases, with 25 bases spanning the gap. The germline CDR1 and CDR2 sequences are LGHDT and YNNKEL (reference sequence).

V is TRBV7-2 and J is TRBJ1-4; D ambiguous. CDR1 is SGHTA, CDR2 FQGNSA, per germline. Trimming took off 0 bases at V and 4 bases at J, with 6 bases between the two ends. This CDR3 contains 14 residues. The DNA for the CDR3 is TGTGCCAGCAGCTTAGCAGGGCTTAATGAAAAACTGTTTTTT. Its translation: CASSLAGLNEKLFF.

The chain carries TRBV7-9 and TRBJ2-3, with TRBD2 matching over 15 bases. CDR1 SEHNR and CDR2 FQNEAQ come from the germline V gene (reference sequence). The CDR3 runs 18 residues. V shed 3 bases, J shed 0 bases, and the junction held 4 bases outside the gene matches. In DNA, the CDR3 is TGTGCCAGCAGCTTTTCGGGACTAGCGGGGGGAAGCACAGATACGCAGTATTTT. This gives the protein CASSFSGLAGGSTDTQYF. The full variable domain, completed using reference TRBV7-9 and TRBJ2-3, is DTGVSQNPRHKITKRGQNVTFRCDPISEHNRLYWYRQTLGQGPEFLTYFQNEAQLEKSRLLSDRFSAERPKGSFSTLEIQRTEQGDSAMYLCASSFSGLAGGSTDTQYFGPGTRLTVL.

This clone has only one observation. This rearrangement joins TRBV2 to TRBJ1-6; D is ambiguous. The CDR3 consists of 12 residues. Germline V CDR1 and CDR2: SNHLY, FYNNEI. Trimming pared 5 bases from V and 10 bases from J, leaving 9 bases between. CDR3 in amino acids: CASSPRVSPLHF. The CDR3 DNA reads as TGTGCCAGCAGTCCCCGGGTCTCACCCCTCCACTTT.

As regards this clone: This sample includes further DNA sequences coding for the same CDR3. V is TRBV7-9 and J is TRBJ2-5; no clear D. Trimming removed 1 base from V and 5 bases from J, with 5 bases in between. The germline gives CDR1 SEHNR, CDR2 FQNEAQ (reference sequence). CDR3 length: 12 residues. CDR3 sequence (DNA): TGTGCCAGCAGCTTAGTGGGGGAGACCCAGTACTTC. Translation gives CASSLVGETQYF.

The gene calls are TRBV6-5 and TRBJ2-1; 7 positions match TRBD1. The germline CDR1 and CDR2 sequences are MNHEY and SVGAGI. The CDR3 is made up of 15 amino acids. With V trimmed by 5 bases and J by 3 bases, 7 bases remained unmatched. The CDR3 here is CASSQPGQNYNEQFF. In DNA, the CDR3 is TGTGCCAGCAGTCAGCCGGGACAGAACTACAATGAGCAGTTCTTC.

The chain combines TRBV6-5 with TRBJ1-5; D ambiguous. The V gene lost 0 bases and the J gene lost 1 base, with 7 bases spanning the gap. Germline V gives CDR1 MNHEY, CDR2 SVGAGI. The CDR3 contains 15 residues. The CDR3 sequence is CASSYSSQSNQPQHF. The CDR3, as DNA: TGTGCCAGCAGTTACTCCTCACAAAGCAATCAGCCCCAGCATTTT.

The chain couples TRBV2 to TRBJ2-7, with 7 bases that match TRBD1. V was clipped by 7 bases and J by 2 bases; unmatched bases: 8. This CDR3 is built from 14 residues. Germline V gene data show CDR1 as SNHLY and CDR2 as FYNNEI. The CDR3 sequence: CASNKDRITYEQYF. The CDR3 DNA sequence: TGTGCCAGCAACAAGGACAGGATAACCTACGAGCAGTACTTC. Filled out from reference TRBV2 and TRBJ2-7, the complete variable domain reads EPEVTQTPSHQVTQMGQEVILRCVPISNHLYFYWYRQILGQKVEFLVSFYNNEISEKSEIFDDQFSVERPDGSNFTLKIRSTKLEDSAMYFCASNKDRITYEQYFGPGTRLTVT.

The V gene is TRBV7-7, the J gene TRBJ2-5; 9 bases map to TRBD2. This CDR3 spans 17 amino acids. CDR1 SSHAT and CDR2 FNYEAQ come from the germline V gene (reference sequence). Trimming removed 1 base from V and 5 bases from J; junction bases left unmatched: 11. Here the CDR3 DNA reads TGTGCCAGCAGCTTAGGGGGCCTAGCGGGGTACGGGGAGACCCAGTACTTC. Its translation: CASSLGGLAGYGETQYF.

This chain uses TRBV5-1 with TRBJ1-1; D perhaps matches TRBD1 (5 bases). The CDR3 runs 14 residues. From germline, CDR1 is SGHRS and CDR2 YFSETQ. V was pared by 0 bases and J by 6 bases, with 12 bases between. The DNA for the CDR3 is TGCGCCAGCAGCTTGGTGGGACGAGACGCTGAAGCTTTCTTT. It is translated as CASSLVGRDAEAFF. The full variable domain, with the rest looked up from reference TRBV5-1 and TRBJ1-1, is KAGVTQTPRYLIKTRGQQVTLSCSPISGHRSVSWYQQTPGQGLQFLFEYFSETQRNKGNFPGRFSGRQFSNSRSEMNVSTLELGDSALYLCASSLVGRDAEAFFGQGTRLTVV.